This T cell receptor beta chain was recorded in a study of blood T cell repertoires in COVID-19. Looking at the study overall: PBMCs, B-cell-depleted T cells, or T cells provided the cDNA or gDNA that made up the material.

CDR1 KGHSH and CDR2 LQKENI come from the germline V gene. This CDR3 contains 12 residues. Trimming took 6 bases from V and 9 from J, leaving 12 bases between them. Profiled with immunoSEQ multiplex PCR; TCRdb holds only in-frame clones, not every one. The table records some 270,000 clones, roughly 84% of them present only once. The chain combines TRBV18 with TRBJ2-1; D not resolved. This TCR came from a middle-aged woman who had recovered from COVID-19. Sequences were obtained from peripheral blood. The CDR3 nucleotides read TGTGCCAGCTCTGGTTCTCGGGTTGAGCAGTTCTTC. Translation gives CASSGSRVEQFF.